In this sample, the clone carrying this T cell receptor beta chain turned up many times. This record comes from a study of blood T cells in healthy people across ages. A sample-barcoded 5' primer and a J-beta primer mix were used in a second PCR of about 7 to 11 cycles. TCRdb redid the calling of the 5' RACE reads with MiXCR, one entry per CDR3 protein. Of hundreds of thousands of distinct CDR3 sequences in the sample, about 51% were seen once. This CDR3 has 14 residues. Trimming took off 0 bases at V and 2 bases at J, with 8 bases between the two ends. The germline gives CDR1 SGHRS, CDR2 YFSETQ. Sequenced: blood. This TCR came from a woman of 80 years or more in good health. V usage is TRBV5-1 and J usage is TRBJ2-5; TRBD2 might be the D (5 bases). CDR3 bases: TGCGCCAGCAGCTTGGGGCCGGGACAAGAGACCCAGTACTTC. It translates to CASSLGPGQETQYF.